Included here is one T cell receptor beta chain sequence, with context. Method: immunoSEQ multiplex PCR; TCRdb's copy keeps in-frame clones and lacks some. The table records roughly 91,000 clones, 95% to 96% of them present only once. This entry is derived from a study of OX40 agonist ivuxolimab in advanced cancers. Trimming removed 4 bases from V and 4 bases from J, with 15 bases in between. CDR3 length: 14 amino acids. The germline gives CDR1 SGHNT, CDR2 YYREEE (reference sequence). The TCR sequence derives from an adult with an advanced solid tumor such as melanoma, head and neck, liver or kidney cancer. The chain combines TRBV5-4 with TRBJ2-7; D is possibly TRBD1 or TRBD2 (6 bases each). The sample here was CD4+ or CD8+ T cells sorted from blood, taken in a trial of the OX40 agonist ivuxolimab. The chain's CDR3 is CASSQGTWVYEQYF. CDR3 DNA: TGTGCCAGCAGCCAGGGGACTTGGGTTTACGAGCAGTACTTC. The variable domain in full, completed from reference TRBV5-4 and TRBJ2-7, reads ETGVTQSPTHLIKTRGQQVTLRCSSQSGHNTVSWYQQALGQGPQFIFQYYREEENGRGNFPPRFSGLQFPNYSSELNVNALELDDSALYLCASSQGTWVYEQYFGPGTRLTVT.